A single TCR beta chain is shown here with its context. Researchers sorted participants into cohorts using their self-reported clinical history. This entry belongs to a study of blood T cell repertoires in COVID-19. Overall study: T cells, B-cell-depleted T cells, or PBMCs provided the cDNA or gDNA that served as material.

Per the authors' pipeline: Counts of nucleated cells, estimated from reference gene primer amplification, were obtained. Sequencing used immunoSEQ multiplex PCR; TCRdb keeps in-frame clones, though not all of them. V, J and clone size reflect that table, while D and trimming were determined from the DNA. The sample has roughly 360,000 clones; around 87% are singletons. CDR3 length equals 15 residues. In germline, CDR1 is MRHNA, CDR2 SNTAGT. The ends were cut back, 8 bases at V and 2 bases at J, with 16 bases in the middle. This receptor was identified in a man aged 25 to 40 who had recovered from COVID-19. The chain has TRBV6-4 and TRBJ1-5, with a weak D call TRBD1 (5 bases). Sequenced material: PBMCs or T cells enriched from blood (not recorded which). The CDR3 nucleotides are TGTGCCAGCCCCCCGGGGGGGAAGGGCAATCAGCCCCAGCATTTT. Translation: CASPPGGKGNQPQHF.